The T cell receptor (beta chain) described here comes from a study of blood T cells in healthy people across ages. Notes on the study in general: The study found more naive CD4+ cells and higher diversity in long-lived than aged donors.

V gave up 2 bases and J gave up 2 bases, with 7 bases separating them. The CDR3 totals 14 residues. Germline-derived CDR1 and CDR2 are SGHRS and YFSETQ. Each donor gave 9.5 to 10 milliliters of peripheral blood. With a J-beta primer mix and a sample-barcoded 5' primer, a second PCR ran 7 to 11 cycles. Each sample yielded at least 3 million CDR3-containing paired-end reads. TCRdb re-called the 5' RACE reads through MiXCR, storing one row per CDR3 protein. This table holds 1.5 million or so distinct CDR3 sequences, approximately 42% found once. There are a few counts of this clonotype. Its cognate antigen is unknown.

Sequencing used blood. This TCR was sampled from a woman between 18 and 29 years old in good health. The V call is TRBV5-1, the J call TRBJ2-2; D is uncertain. The CDR3, as DNA: TGCGCCAGCAGCTTACAGCCTAACACCGGGGAGCTGTTTTTT. Amino acid sequence: CASSLQPNTGELFF.